Here is one T cell receptor beta chain with its context. Its specific antigen is unknown. The sample holds no much larger clone one base away, and base qualities are not on file. This record belongs to a study of blood T cell repertoires in COVID-19 (dated by TCRdb to 2020 to 2021). For the study in its entirety: The collaborator samples originated in the United States, Italy and Spain and spanned the acute and convalescent phases of COVID-19. The prospective study material was composed of cDNA or gDNA derived from T cells, B-cell-depleted T cells, or PBMCs. Deeply sampled blood TCRbeta repertoires from subjects exposed to, actively infected with, or recovered from COVID-19 were included in the dataset. A freely available public database, intended as a resource for researchers studying the immune response to SARS-CoV-2, is where the repertoires were released. The samples were drawn from the first 160 participants of the ongoing ImmuneRACE study and from more than 1,000 subjects provided by 6 global collaborators. The sample metadata nearly always contained a de-identified subject ID, COVID-19 status, age in years and sex. Where HLA class I and class II types were available, the types were taken from metadata supplied by the sample provider, not from assay-based typing.

The collaborating institutions used their own protocols to collect whole blood in K2EDTA tubes. For TCRbeta analysis, collaborators shipped samples in one of three forms: frozen whole blood, isolated PBMCs, or DNA extracted from either of those sample types. Study-wide conclusions, independent of this receptor: The quantity of clinical and demographic metadata differed by source and by participant and was supplied without curation.

TCRbeta CDR3 regions were amplified from genomic DNA using the immunoSEQ Assay, a bias-controlled multiplex PCR. The authors processed their data as follows. Within the assay, amplification of reference gene primers was used to estimate how many nucleated cells each sample contained. Sequence reads were collapsed and filtered to measure the absolute abundance of every unique TCRbeta CDR3 rearrangement. For each sample, productive Simpson clonality was calculated as the square root of Simpson's diversity index over productive rearrangements. TCRdb holds this immuneACCESS table with in-frame rearrangements only. Some clones are missing; in checked studies, unresolved V genes explain under half, and the rest has no known cause. The DNA gave D and trimming, while V, J and clone size come from that table. The sample table records about 58,000 clones; more than 85% of these occur just once. The ten largest clones capture approximately 9.2% of the sample.

Sequencing was carried out using peripheral blood. The TCR comes from a woman aged 70 to 79 with active COVID-19.

The CDR3 protein is CASSLWLASRKEQYF. The base sequence is TGTGCCAGCAGTTTGTGGCTAGCCTCCAGGAAGGAGCAGTACTTC. The chain uses TRBV28 and TRBJ2-7; perhaps TRBD2 is the D gene, with 5 bases matching. The CDR3 measures 15 amino acids from cysteine to phenylalanine. Just CDR3 DNA is preserved here, 45 bases in frame from base 1. Taken from the germline V gene, the CDR1 and CDR2 loops are MDHEN and SYDVKM. V is pared back by 3 bases and J by 7 bases, with 19 bases lying between the germline termini.